The rows below give T cell receptor beta chains drawn from one sample of a study of cytomegalovirus exposure and HLA in healthy donors. Repertoires were generated with immunoSEQ multiplex PCR, while TCRdb's copy carries only in-frame clones and drops some. The sample holds some 190,000 clones; around 87% are singletons and the top ten take over 1%. Input material: PBMCs. The source of these receptors is a man aged 30 to 39 in good health and CMV-seronegative. Both conserved end residues are part of each CDR3. D genes are given only for firm matches. Where a row states a size, it is once, few, many or the class of an expanded clone; other rows omit it.

clone size	V gene	J gene	D gene	CDR3 protein	CDR3 DNA
few	TRBV11-2	TRBJ1-6	TRBD1	CASSQRTGTNSPLHF	TGTGCCAGCAGCCAGAGGACAGGGACAAATTCACCCCTCCACTTT
.	TRBV6-1	TRBJ2-3	TRBD2	CASNIAGGPDTQYF	TGTGCCAGCAATATAGCGGGGGGCCCAGATACGCAGTATTTT
.	TRBV5-1	TRBJ2-2	.	CASSLAGDTGELFF	TGCGCCAGCAGCTTGGCAGGGGACACCGGGGAGCTGTTTTTT
few	TRBV2	TRBJ2-3	TRBD2	CATGGAEDTQYF	TGTGCCACCGGGGGGGCCGAGGATACGCAGTATTTT
.	TRBV6-1	TRBJ1-6	.	CASTSGVSPLHF	TGTGCCAGCACGAGTGGTGTTTCACCCCTCCACTTT
.	TRBV14	TRBJ2-1	TRBD2	CASSPALGRGNEQFF	TGTGCCAGCAGCCCTGCCCTAGGGAGGGGCAATGAGCAGTTCTTC
.	TRBV5-4	TRBJ1-6	.	CASSYTNWRSGSPLHF	TGTGCCAGCAGCTATACTAATTGGAGGAGTGGGTCACCCCTCCACTTT
.	TRBV4-3	TRBJ1-6	.	CASSQGGDGNSPLHF	TGCGCCAGCAGCCAGGGGGGGGATGGGAATTCACCCCTCCACTTT
.	TRBV19	TRBJ2-1	TRBD2	CASSQSGTPASYNEQFF	TGTGCCAGTAGCCAAAGCGGGACTCCCGCCTCCTACAATGAGCAGTTCTTC
.	TRBV6-6	TRBJ2-3	TRBD1	CASSLGQSTDTQYF	TGTGCCAGCAGTTTGGGACAGTCCACAGATACGCAGTATTTT
.	TRBV20-1	TRBJ1-2	.	CSASLAGRRTF	TGCAGTGCTAGTTTAGCAGGGCGACGCACCTTC
.	TRBV7-2	TRBJ2-7	TRBD2	CASSLSDLGGTSYEQYF	TGTGCCAGCAGCTTATCGGACTTGGGGGGGACTTCCTACGAGCAGTACTTC
.	TRBV6-5	TRBJ2-3	.	CASGGGTDTQYF	TGTGCCAGCGGAGGTGGCACAGATACGCAGTATTTT
.	TRBV28	TRBJ1-5	.	CASRESGRSNQPQHF	TGTGCCAGCAGGGAGTCCGGCCGGAGCAATCAGCCCCAGCATTTT
.	TRBV28	TRBJ2-3	TRBD2	CASALAREGRDTQYF	TGTGCCAGCGCTTTGGCGCGGGAGGGCCGCGATACGCAGTATTTT
.	TRBV6-5	TRBJ1-1	.	CASSSESPVNTEAFF	TGTGCCAGCAGTTCCGAGAGCCCTGTGAACACTGAAGCTTTCTTT
once	TRBV5-1	TRBJ2-7	.	CASSFFREYEQYF	TGCGCCAGCAGCTTCTTCCGGGAGTACGAGCAGTACTTC
.	TRBV6-5	TRBJ2-4	.	CASSRAGGQGGIQYF	TGTGCCAGCAGCCGAGCGGGAGGACAGGGGGGCATTCAGTACTTC
once	TRBV27	TRBJ2-7	TRBD1	CASSRMTGLEQYF	TGTGCCAGCAGCCGGATGACAGGGTTAGAGCAGTACTTC
.	TRBV6-5	TRBJ2-7	TRBD2	CASGGDGPYEQYF	TGTGCCAGCGGGGGGGACGGCCCCTACGAGCAGTACTTC
.	TRBV7-8	TRBJ1-5	.	CASSSSAGYDQPQHF	TGTGCCAGCAGCTCGTCGGCAGGGTATGATCAGCCCCAGCATTTT
.	TRBV5-1	TRBJ1-2	.	CASSLDSNYGYTF	TGCGCCAGCAGCCTTGACAGTAACTATGGCTACACCTTC
.	TRBV7-6	TRBJ1-1	TRBD1	CASSPRTGGGTEAFF	TGTGCCAGCAGCCCCCGTACAGGGGGAGGAACTGAAGCTTTCTTT
.	TRBV5-6	TRBJ2-1	TRBD2	CASSLTGGPNNEQFF	TGTGCCAGCAGCTTGACGGGGGGGCCTAACAATGAGCAGTTCTTC
.	TRBV28	TRBJ2-5	TRBD2	CATPLRLAVQLGETQYF	TGTGCCACCCCCTTACGGCTAGCGGTGCAATTAGGGGAGACCCAGTACTTC
.	TRBV5-1	TRBJ2-3	.	CASSRQGRDTDTQYF	TGCGCCAGCAGCCGACAGGGGAGGGACACAGATACGCAGTATTTT
.	TRBV19	TRBJ2-3	.	CASSYPGLTDTQYF	TGTGCCAGTTCTTATCCGGGACTCACAGATACGCAGTATTTT
few	TRBV6-1	TRBJ1-2	.	CASSDASGAGGYTF	TGTGCCAGCAGTGATGCCTCAGGGGCTGGAGGCTACACCTTC
.	TRBV4-3	TRBJ2-1	TRBD2	CASSLGLAVGNEQFF	TGCGCCAGCAGCCTCGGACTAGCGGTTGGCAATGAGCAGTTCTTC
.	TRBV4-3	TRBJ2-5	.	CASSQDPETETQYF	TGCGCCAGCAGCCAAGATCCGGAGACGGAGACCCAGTACTTC
.	TRBV19	TRBJ2-7	TRBD1	CASSPQGARSYEQYF	TGTGCCAGTAGTCCTCAGGGGGCGAGGTCCTACGAGCAGTACTTC
few	TRBV18	TRBJ1-5	.	CASSPGEGNQPQHF	TGTGCCAGCTCACCAGGTGAGGGCAATCAGCCCCAGCATTTT
.	TRBV2	TRBJ1-4	TRBD1	CASSFTGTVNEKLFF	TGTGCCAGCAGTTTTACCGGGACAGTTAATGAAAAACTGTTTTTT
.	TRBV28	TRBJ1-5	TRBD1	CASSKKTGTVSNQPQHF	TGTGCCAGCAGCAAAAAAACTGGGACAGTTAGCAATCAGCCCCAGCATTTT
.	TRBV28	TRBJ2-5	.	CASSLTGAGSFQETQYF	TGTGCCAGCAGCCTAACTGGGGCGGGAAGCTTCCAAGAGACCCAGTACTTC
.	TRBV10-3	TRBJ2-7	TRBD1	CAISRGTGTYEQYF	TGTGCCATCAGCCGAGGGACAGGGACCTACGAGCAGTACTTC
.	TRBV5-1	TRBJ2-1	TRBD2	CASSFRASGRASSYNEQFF	TGCGCCAGCAGCTTTAGGGCTAGCGGGAGGGCTAGCTCCTACAATGAGCAGTTCTTC
.	TRBV2	TRBJ2-2	TRBD2	CASSERLAGVVANTGELFF	TGTGCCAGCAGTGAGCGACTAGCGGGAGTCGTCGCGAACACCGGGGAGCTGTTTTTT
.	TRBV7-9	TRBJ1-1	.	CAYLGSGSFTEAFF	TGTGCCTACCTGGGGAGCGGCTCATTTACCGAAGCTTTCTTT